This TCR beta chain was recorded in a study of T cells in tuberculosis. V was trimmed by 4 bases and J by 4 bases, leaving 13 bases between them. Germline assignment: CDR1 MNHEY and CDR2 SMNVEV (reference sequence). The CDR3 runs 14 residues. The assay was immunoSEQ multiplex PCR, and TCRdb's table has in-frame clones only and misses some. The table shows roughly 41,000 clones, with 90% to 95% occurring only once. V usage is TRBV27 and J usage is TRBJ2-5; a weak D match, TRBD2 (6 bases). Sequencing input: PBMCs. This sequence was found in a donor under 30 with latent tuberculosis or without tuberculosis infection. Some clones in this sample may be carry-over from other donors' samples. CDR3 in DNA: TGTGCCAGCAGTTCCCTAGCGTGGGCAGAGACCCAGTACTTC. Its translation is CASSSLAWAETQYF.